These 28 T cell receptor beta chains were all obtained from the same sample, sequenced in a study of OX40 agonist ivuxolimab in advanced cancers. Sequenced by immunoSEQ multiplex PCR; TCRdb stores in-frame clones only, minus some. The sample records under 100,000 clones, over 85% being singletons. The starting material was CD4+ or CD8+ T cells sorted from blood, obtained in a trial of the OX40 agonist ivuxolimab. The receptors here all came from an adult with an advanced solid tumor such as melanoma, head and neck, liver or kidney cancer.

DNA for the CDR3: TGTGCCAGCAGCTTAGCGGATGAAAAACTGTTTTTT. Protein sequence: CASSLADEKLFF. This chain uses TRBV7-9 with TRBJ1-4, with D uncertain. The germline CDR1 and CDR2 sequences are SEHNR and FQNEAQ (reference sequence). The germline V and J ends were trimmed by 0 bases and 6 bases, with 2 bases remaining between them. The CDR3 spans 12 residues.

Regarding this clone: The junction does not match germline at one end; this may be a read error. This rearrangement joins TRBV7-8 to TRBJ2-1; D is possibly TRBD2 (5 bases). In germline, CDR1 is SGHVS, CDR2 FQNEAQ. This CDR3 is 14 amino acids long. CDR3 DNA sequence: TGTGCCAGCAGCCTAGCTAGGGTTGTCGATGAGCAGTTCTTC. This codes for CASSLARVVDEQFF.

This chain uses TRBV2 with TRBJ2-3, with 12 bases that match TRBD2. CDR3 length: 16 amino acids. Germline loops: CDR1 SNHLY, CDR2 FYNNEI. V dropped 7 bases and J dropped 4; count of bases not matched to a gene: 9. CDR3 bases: TGTGCCAGCAAACTTTCTAGCGGGGGGGCAGCAGATACGCAGTATTTT. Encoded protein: CASKLSSGGAADTQYF.

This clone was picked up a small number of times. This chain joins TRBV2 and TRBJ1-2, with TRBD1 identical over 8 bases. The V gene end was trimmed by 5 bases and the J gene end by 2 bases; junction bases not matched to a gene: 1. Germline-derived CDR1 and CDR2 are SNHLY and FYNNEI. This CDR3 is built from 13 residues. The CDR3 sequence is CASSRDRNYGYTF. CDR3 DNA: TGTGCCAGCAGTAGGGACAGGAACTATGGCTACACCTTC. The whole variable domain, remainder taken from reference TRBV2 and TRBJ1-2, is EPEVTQTPSHQVTQMGQEVILRCVPISNHLYFYWYRQILGQKVEFLVSFYNNEISEKSEIFDDQFSVERPDGSNFTLKIRSTKLEDSAMYFCASSRDRNYGYTFGSGTRLTVV.

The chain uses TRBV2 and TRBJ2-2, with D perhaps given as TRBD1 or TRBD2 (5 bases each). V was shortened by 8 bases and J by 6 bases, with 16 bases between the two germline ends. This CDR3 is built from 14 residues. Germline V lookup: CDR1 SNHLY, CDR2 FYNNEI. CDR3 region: CASHHAGGSGELFF. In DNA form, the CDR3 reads TGTGCCAGCCATCACGCTGGGGGTTCCGGGGAGCTGTTTTTT.

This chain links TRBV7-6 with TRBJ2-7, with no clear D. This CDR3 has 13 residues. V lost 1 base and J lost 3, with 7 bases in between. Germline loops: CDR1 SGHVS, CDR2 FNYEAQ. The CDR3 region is CASSLGNSYEQYF. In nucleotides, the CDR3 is TGTGCCAGCAGCTTAGGGAATAGCTACGAGCAGTACTTC.

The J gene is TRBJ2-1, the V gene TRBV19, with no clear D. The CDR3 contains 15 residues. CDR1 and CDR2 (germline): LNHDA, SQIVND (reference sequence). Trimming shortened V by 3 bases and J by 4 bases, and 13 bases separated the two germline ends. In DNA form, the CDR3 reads TGTGCCAGTAGTATGCCCGGACGGCGGTACAATGAGCAGTTCTTC. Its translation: CASSMPGRRYNEQFF.

The CDR3 sequence: CASSLGQSSTDTQYF. DNA for the CDR3: TGTGCCAGCAGCTTGGGACAGTCTAGCACAGATACGCAGTATTTT. This rearrangement joins TRBV5-4 to TRBJ2-3; tentative D call: TRBD1 (5 bases). Trimming removed 0 bases at V and 0 bases at J, with 8 bases between. Germline-derived CDR1 and CDR2 are SGHNT and YYREEE (reference sequence). CDR3 length: 15 residues. Looking up the rest from reference TRBV5-4 and TRBJ2-3 gives the full variable domain: ETGVTQSPTHLIKTRGQQVTLRCSSQSGHNTVSWYQQALGQGPQFIFQYYREEENGRGNFPPRFSGLQFPNYSSELNVNALELDDSALYLCASSLGQSSTDTQYFGPGTRLTVL.

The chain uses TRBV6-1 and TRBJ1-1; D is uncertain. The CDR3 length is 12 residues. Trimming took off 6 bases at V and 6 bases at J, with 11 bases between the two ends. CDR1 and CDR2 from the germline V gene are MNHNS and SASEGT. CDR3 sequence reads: CASRGSRPEAFF. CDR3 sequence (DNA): TGTGCCAGCAGAGGCTCCCGACCTGAAGCTTTCTTT.

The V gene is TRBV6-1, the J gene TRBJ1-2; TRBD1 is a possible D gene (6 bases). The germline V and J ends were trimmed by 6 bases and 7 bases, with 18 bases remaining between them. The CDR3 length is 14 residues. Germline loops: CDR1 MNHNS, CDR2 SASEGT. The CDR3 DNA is TGTGCCAGCAGCCAGGCTACAGGGTCGGCTGGCTACACCTTC. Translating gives CASSQATGSAGYTF.

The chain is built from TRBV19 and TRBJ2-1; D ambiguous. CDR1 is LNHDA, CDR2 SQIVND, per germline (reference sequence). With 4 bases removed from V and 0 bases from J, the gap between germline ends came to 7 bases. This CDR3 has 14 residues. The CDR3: CASSKTGSYNEQFF. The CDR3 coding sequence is TGTGCCAGTAGTAAGACTGGCTCCTACAATGAGCAGTTCTTC.

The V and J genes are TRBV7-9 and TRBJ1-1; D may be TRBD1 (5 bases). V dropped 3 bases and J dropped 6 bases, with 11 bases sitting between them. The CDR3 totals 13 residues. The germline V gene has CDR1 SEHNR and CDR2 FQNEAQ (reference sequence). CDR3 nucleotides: TGTGCCAGCAGCTTGGGGCCCGGGGCTGAAGCTTTCTTT. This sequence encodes CASSLGPGAEAFF.

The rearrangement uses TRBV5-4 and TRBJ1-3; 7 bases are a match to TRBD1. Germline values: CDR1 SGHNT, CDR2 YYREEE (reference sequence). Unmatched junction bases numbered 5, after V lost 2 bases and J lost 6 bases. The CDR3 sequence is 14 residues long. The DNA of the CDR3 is TGTGCCAGCAGCTTACAGGGGACGTCAAACACCATATATTTT. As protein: CASSLQGTSNTIYF.

The CDR3 nucleotides are TGTGCCAGTGGGACTAAAGAGACCCAGTACTTC. Amino acids: CASGTKETQYF. The V and J genes are TRBV19 and TRBJ2-5, with 7 bases that match TRBD2. Looked up from germline, CDR1 is LNHDA and CDR2 is SQIVND (reference sequence). Trimming took 8 bases from V and 3 from J; bases not matched to a gene: 0. CDR3 size: 11 residues.

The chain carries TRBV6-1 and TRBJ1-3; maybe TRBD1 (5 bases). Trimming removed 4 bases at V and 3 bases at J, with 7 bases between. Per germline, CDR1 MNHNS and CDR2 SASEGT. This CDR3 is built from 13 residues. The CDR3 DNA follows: TGTGCCAGCAGTGGGCAGGGTGGAAACACCATATATTTT. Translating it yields CASSGQGGNTIYF.

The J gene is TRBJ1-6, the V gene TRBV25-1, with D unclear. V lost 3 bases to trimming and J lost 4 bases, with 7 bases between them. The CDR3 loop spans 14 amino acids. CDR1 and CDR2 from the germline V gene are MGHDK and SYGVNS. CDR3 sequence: CASSDDGYNSPLHF. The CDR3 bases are TGTGCCAGCAGTGACGACGGATATAATTCACCCCTCCACTTT.

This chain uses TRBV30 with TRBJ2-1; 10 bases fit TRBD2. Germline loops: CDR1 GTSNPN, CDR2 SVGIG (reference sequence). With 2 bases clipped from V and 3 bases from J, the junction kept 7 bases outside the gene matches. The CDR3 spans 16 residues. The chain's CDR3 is CAWSKWLAGVYNEQFF. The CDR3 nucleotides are TGTGCCTGGAGTAAATGGCTAGCGGGAGTCTACAATGAGCAGTTCTTC.

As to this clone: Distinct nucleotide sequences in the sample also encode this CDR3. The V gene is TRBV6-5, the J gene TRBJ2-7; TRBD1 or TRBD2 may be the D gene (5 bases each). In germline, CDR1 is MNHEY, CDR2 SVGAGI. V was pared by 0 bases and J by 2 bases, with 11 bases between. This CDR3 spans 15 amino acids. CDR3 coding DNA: TGTGCCAGCAGTTACTCGAGGGACCGTACCTACGAGCAGTACTTC. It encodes CASSYSRDRTYEQYF.

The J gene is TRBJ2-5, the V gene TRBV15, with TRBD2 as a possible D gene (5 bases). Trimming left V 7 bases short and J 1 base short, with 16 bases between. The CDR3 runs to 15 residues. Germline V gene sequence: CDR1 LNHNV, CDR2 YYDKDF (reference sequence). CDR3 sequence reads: CATNPVRGSQETQYF. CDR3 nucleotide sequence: TGTGCCACCAACCCCGTCAGAGGGTCCCAAGAGACCCAGTACTTC.

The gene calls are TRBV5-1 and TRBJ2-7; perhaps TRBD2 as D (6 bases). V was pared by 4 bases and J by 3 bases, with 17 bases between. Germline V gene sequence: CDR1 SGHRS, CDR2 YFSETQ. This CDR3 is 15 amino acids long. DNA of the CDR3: TGCGCCAGCAGCCTCGGGCGGGGCACCAACTACGAGCAGTACTTC. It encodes CASSLGRGTNYEQYF.

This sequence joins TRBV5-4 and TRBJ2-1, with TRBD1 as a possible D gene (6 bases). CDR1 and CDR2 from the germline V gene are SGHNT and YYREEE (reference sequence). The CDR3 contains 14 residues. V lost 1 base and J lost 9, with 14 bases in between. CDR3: CASSLWGRFSEQFF. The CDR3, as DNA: TGTGCCAGCAGCTTGTGGGGGCGCTTCAGTGAGCAGTTCTTC.

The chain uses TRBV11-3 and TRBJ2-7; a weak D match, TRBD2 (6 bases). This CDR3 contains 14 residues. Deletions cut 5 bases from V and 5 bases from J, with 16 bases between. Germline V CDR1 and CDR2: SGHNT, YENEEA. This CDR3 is CASSPGGYRHEQYF. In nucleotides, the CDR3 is TGTGCCAGCAGCCCCGGGGGATACCGTCACGAGCAGTACTTC. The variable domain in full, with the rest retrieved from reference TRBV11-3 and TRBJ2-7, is EAGVVQSPRYKIIEKKQPVAFWCNPISGHNTLYWYLQNLGQGPELLIRYENEEAVDDSQLPKDRFSAERLKGVDSTLKIQPAELGDSAVYLCASSPGGYRHEQYFGPGTRLTVT.

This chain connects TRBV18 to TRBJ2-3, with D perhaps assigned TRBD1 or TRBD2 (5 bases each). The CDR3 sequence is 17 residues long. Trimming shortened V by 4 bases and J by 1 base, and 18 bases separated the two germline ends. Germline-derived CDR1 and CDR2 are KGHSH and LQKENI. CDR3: CASSHSPGTKGTDTQYF. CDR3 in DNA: TGTGCCAGCTCACATAGTCCCGGGACCAAGGGCACAGATACGCAGTATTTT.

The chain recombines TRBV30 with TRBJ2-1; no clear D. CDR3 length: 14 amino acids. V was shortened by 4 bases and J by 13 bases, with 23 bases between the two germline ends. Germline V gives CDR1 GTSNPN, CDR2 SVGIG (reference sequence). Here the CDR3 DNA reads TGTGCCTGGACCACCCTAAATGGCGTCGGAGAACAGTTCTTC. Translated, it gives CAWTTLNGVGEQFF.

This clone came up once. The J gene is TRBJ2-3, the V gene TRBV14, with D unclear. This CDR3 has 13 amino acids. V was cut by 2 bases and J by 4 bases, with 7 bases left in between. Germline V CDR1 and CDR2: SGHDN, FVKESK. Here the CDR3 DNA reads TGTGCCAGCAGCCAAAGAAGGGCAGATACGCAGTATTTT. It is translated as CASSQRRADTQYF.

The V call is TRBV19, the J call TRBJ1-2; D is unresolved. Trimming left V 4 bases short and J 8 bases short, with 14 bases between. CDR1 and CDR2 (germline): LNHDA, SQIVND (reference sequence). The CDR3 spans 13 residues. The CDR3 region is CASSTPAGRGYTF. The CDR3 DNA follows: TGTGCCAGTAGTACCCCTGCGGGGAGGGGCTACACCTTC.

The CDR3 here is CAWSPVYPAGYTF. For the CDR3, the DNA is TGTGCCTGGAGTCCTGTTTATCCTGCTGGCTACACCTTC. This chain joins TRBV30 and TRBJ1-2; D is unresolved. CDR3 length: 13 residues. Germline CDR1 reads GTSNPN; CDR2 reads SVGIG (reference sequence). The V and J ends lost 2 bases and 7 bases respectively, with 14 bases between them. The whole variable domain, remainder taken from reference TRBV30 and TRBJ1-2, is SQTIHQWPATLVQPVGSPLSLECTVEGTSNPNLYWYRQAAGRGLQLLFYSVGIGQISSEVPQNLSASRPQDRQFILSSKKLLLSDSGFYLCAWSPVYPAGYTFGSGTRLTVV.

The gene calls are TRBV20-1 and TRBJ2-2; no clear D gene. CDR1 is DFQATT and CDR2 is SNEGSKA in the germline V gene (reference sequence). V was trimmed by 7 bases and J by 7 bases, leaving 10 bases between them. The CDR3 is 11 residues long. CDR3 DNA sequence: TGCAGTGTCCCGTCTGGCGGGGAGCTGTTTTTT. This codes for CSVPSGGELFF.